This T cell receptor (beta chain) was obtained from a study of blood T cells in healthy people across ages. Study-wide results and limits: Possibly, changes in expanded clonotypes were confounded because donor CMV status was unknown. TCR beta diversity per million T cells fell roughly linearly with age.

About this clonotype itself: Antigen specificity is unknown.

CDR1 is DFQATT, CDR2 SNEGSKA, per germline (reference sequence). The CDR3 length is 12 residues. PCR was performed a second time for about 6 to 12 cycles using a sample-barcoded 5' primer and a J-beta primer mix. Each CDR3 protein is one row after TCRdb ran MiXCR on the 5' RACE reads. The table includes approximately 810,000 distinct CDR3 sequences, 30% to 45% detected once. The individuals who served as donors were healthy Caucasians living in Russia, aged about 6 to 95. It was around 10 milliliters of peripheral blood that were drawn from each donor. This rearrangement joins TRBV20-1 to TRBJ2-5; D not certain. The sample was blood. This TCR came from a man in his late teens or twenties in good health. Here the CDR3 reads CRVDPQEETQYF. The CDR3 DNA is TGCAGGGTCGACCCACAAGAAGAGACCCAGTACTTC.